These T cell receptor beta chains were read from a single sample in a study of cytomegalovirus exposure and HLA in healthy donors. The protocol was immunoSEQ multiplex PCR, while the TCRdb copy is restricted to in-frame clones and leaves out a portion. The table lists a few hundred thousand clones, roughly 88% of them singletons. Specimen: PBMCs. Receptors originate from a woman aged 18 to 35 in good health and CMV-seronegative. CDR3s include the opening cysteine and the closing phenylalanine or tryptophan. The D gene is left open where the match is weak. Size is stated for part of the rows, as once, few or many counts, or as a class when the clone is expanded.

>-|TRBV28|TRBD1|TRBJ2-7
TGTGCCAGCACTAGCTCAGGGGGCATTTTGTGGGAGCAGTACTTC
CASTSSGGILWEQYF
>-|TRBV28|TRBD2|TRBJ2-7
TGTGCCAGCAGTTTAGGCGGGAGGGGGGTCTACGAGCAGTACTTC
CASSLGGRGVYEQYF
>-|TRBV6-5|TRBD2|TRBJ2-7
TGTGCCAGCAGCTCACTAGCGGGAGGCGTGGGGGAGCAGTACTTC
CASSSLAGGVGEQYF
>-|TRBV28|-|TRBJ1-1
TGTGCCAGCAGTTTATCGGACACTGAAGCTTTCTTT
CASSLSDTEAFF
>once|TRBV6-5|-|TRBJ2-7
TGTGCCAGCAGTTACTATGCCCTATCCTACGAGCAGTACTTC
CASSYYALSYEQYF
>-|TRBV15|TRBD2|TRBJ2-5
TGTGCCACCAGCAGAGCGGCGGGAGGGAGCCTTATCCAAGAGACCCAGTACTTC
CATSRAAGGSLIQETQYF
>few|TRBV18|-|TRBJ2-5
TGTGCCAGCTCACCAGCCCTGGGGGCACAAGAGACCCAGTACTTC
CASSPALGAQETQYF
>-|TRBV9|-|TRBJ2-5
TGTGCCAGCAGCAAACTAGCGGACAGGGGTGGGGAGACCCAGTACTTC
CASSKLADRGGETQYF
>-|TRBV7-9|TRBD1|TRBJ2-5
TGTGCCAGCAGCACGGACAGGGGACTTTGGGAGACCCAGTACTTC
CASSTDRGLWETQYF
>-|TRBV4-1|TRBD2|TRBJ2-3
TGCGCCAGCAGCCAGCTAGGACTAGCGGGTGACACAGATACGCAGTATTTT
CASSQLGLAGDTDTQYF
>few|TRBV11-2|-|TRBJ2-1
TGTGCCAGCAGCTTAGCCGGGATCTACAATGAGCAGTTCTTC
CASSLAGIYNEQFF
>once|TRBV9|-|TRBJ2-2
TGTGCCAGCAGCGTAGAAGGGGAGGCGAACACCGGGGAGCTGTTTTTT
CASSVEGEANTGELFF
>-|TRBV27|TRBD1|TRBJ1-1
TGTGCCAGCAGTTTATCCCCTCGCTTGAGGACGACAGGGGCGAACACTGAAGCTTTCTTT
CASSLSPRLRTTGANTEAFF
>-|TRBV28|-|TRBJ2-7
TGTGCCAGCAGGAGGGGGGGGAACTACGAGCAGTACTTC
CASRRGGNYEQYF
>-|TRBV6-5|-|TRBJ1-1
TGTGCCACCTGCCTAGGGAACACTGAAGCTTTCTTT
CATCLGNTEAFF
>-|TRBV29-1|-|TRBJ2-1
TGCAGCGTTGATCCCAGTGGCCCCTACAATGAGCAGTTCTTC
CSVDPSGPYNEQFF
>-|TRBV2|-|TRBJ2-5
TGTGCCAGCAGTGCGAGAGGGATCGGCCAAGAGACCCAGTACTTC
CASSARGIGQETQYF
>-|TRBV29-1|TRBD2|TRBJ2-1
TGCAGCGTTGCGGGACTACCCGACGGTGAGCAGTTCTTC
CSVAGLPDGEQFF
>-|TRBV9|-|TRBJ1-5
TGTGCCAGCAGCCCTAATAGCAATCAGCCCCAGCATTTT
CASSPNSNQPQHF
>-|TRBV7-9|-|TRBJ2-1
TGTGCCAGCAGCTCCGAAACGCCGAGGCAGTTCTTC
CASSSETPRQFF
>-|TRBV7-2|-|TRBJ1-2
TGTGCCAGCAGCTTGGGAGGGACTGATACTTATGGCTACACCTTC
CASSLGGTDTYGYTF
>-|TRBV9|TRBD2|TRBJ2-3
TGTGCCAGCAGCGCCACCGGGACTAGCGGGGCGGGTACGCAGTATTTT
CASSATGTSGAGTQYF
>-|TRBV19|TRBD1|TRBJ2-2
TGTGCCAGTAGTCCCTGGACAGGGCACACCGGGGAGCTGTTTTTT
CASSPWTGHTGELFF
>-|TRBV11-3|TRBD1|TRBJ2-3
TGTGCCAGCAGCTCGGGACAGGGTTTTACAGATACGCAGTATTTT
CASSSGQGFTDTQYF
>few|TRBV28|TRBD2|TRBJ2-2
TGTGCCAGCAGTTTATCTTACTTAGCGGGAGGCTACCGGACCGGGGAGCTGTTTTTT
CASSLSYLAGGYRTGELFF
>-|TRBV6-5|TRBD1|TRBJ2-1
TGTGCCAGTACAGGGGGAGCCTACAATGAGCAGTTCTTC
CASTGGAYNEQFF
>few|TRBV18|-|TRBJ2-1
TGTGCCAGCTCACCAGAGGCCACCTACAATGAGCAGTTCTTC
CASSPEATYNEQFF
>-|TRBV10-3|-|TRBJ2-7
TGTGCCTCGACAGCCCCAGGGAACGAGCAGTACTTC
CASTAPGNEQYF
>-|TRBV2|-|TRBJ1-3
TGTGCCAGCAGTGATAGTTCGGGGGAGACAAACACCATATATTTT
CASSDSSGETNTIYF
>-|TRBV2|-|TRBJ2-7
TGTGCCAGCAGTGAAACCAGGACAACCTACGAGCAGTACTTC
CASSETRTTYEQYF
>-|TRBV11-2|TRBD1|TRBJ2-1
TGTGCCAGCAGCCCAAGACAGGGCTGGCCCCTTCAGCAGTTCTTC
CASSPRQGWPLQQFF
>-|TRBV7-2|TRBD2|TRBJ2-7
TGTGCCAGCAGCTTCGGGGGAGGGAACTACGAGCAGTACTTC
CASSFGGGNYEQYF
>-|TRBV19|-|TRBJ1-3
TGTGCCAGTAGCGGTGGAAACACCATATATTTT
CASSGGNTIYF
>once|TRBV7-3|TRBD1|TRBJ2-2
TGTGCCAGCAGCAGAGGGACAGCGAACACCGGGGAGCTGTTTTTT
CASSRGTANTGELFF
>few|TRBV4-1|-|TRBJ2-7
TGCGCCAGCAGCCAAGTGGGGCTGGCAGGTGACGAGCAGTACTTC
CASSQVGLAGDEQYF
>-|TRBV4-3|-|TRBJ2-2
TGCGCCAGCAGCCAAGAAGCCGCACTAGTTGTAATTCCCGGGGAGCTGTTTTTT
CASSQEAALVVIPGELFF
>once|TRBV6-6|TRBD2|TRBJ2-3
TGTGCCAGCAGTTCCCCGACTAGCGGGATAAATACGCAGTATTTT
CASSSPTSGINTQYF
>few|TRBV27|-|TRBJ1-5
TGTGCCAGCAGTTCCCGCAGGAATCAGCCCCAGCATTTT
CASSSRRNQPQHF
>once|TRBV5-1|TRBD1|TRBJ2-7
TGCGCCAGCAGCAACCGGACAGGTCCGTGGGAGCAGTACTTC
CASSNRTGPWEQYF
>-|TRBV5-1|TRBD2|TRBJ2-5
TGCGCCAGCAGCAGGGGACTAGCGGGAGGGGTTGACCAAGAGACCCAGTACTTC
CASSRGLAGGVDQETQYF
>once|TRBV7-6|-|TRBJ1-4
TGTGCCAGCAGCTTAGGGCCAGGGCGAACTGAAAAACTGTTTTTT
CASSLGPGRTEKLFF
>-|TRBV7-3|-|TRBJ1-4
TGTGCCAGCAGCCCCGGGGCTAATGAAAAACTGTTTTTT
CASSPGANEKLFF
>-|TRBV9|-|TRBJ2-1
TGTGCCAGCAGCGTAGCCGGGGACTCCTACAATGAGCAGTTCTTC
CASSVAGDSYNEQFF
>-|TRBV9|TRBD2|TRBJ2-2
TGTGCCAGCAGCGTATTAGCGGGAGGACGTACCGGGGAGCTGTTTTTT
CASSVLAGGRTGELFF
>-|TRBV18|TRBD1|TRBJ1-2
TGTGCCAGCTCACCATTAGGGGGCCCAGCCGACTATGGCTACACCTTC
CASSPLGGPADYGYTF
>-|TRBV2|-|TRBJ2-7
TGTGCCAGCAGTGAAGCACCGGGACTCTCCTACGAGCAGTACTTC
CASSEAPGLSYEQYF
>-|TRBV28|-|TRBJ1-1
TGTGCCAGCAGTTTGAAGGGCGGGCCGATGAACACTGAAGCTTTCTTT
CASSLKGGPMNTEAFF
>-|TRBV15|-|TRBJ1-1
TGTGCCACCAGCCTGGGACATGCGAACACTGAAGCTTTCTTT
CATSLGHANTEAFF
>once|TRBV6-6|TRBD2|TRBJ2-7
TGTGCCAGCAGGGAACCGGGACTAGGGTACGAGCAGTACTTC
CASREPGLGYEQYF
>-|TRBV5-1|TRBD2|TRBJ2-7
TGCGCCAGCAGCTTGACTAGCGGGAGTTTCAACGAGCAGTACTTC
CASSLTSGSFNEQYF
>once|TRBV6-5|-|TRBJ1-2
TGTGCCAGCACCGACAGGCCTGGCTACACCTTC
CASTDRPGYTF
>-|TRBV10-2|-|TRBJ2-5
TGCGCCAGCAGTGAGCGGAGAGGGGAGACCCAGTACTTC
CASSERRGETQYF
>-|TRBV10-3|TRBD1|TRBJ2-5
TGTGCCATCAGTGAGGCATCGACAGGGCAAGAGACCCAGTACTTC
CAISEASTGQETQYF
>-|TRBV10-3|TRBD2|TRBJ2-7
TGTGCCATCAGCCCTTGGACTAGCGGCTACGAGCAGTACTTC
CAISPWTSGYEQYF
>-|TRBV11-2|-|TRBJ2-3
TGTGCCAGCAGCCGCATTGGCGGAAGCACAGATACGCAGTATTTT
CASSRIGGSTDTQYF
>-|TRBV13|-|TRBJ2-7
TGTGCCAGCAGCCCGGTGCGGGGCAGCGACAGATCCTCCTACGAGCAGTACTTC
CASSPVRGSDRSSYEQYF
>-|TRBV6-4|TRBD2|TRBJ2-1
TGTGCCAGCAGTGACGTGGGACTAGCGGGAAGGGAGCAGTTCTTC
CASSDVGLAGREQFF
>-|TRBV27|-|TRBJ1-2
TGTGCCAGCTGGGCCGGGGAGTCCTTCTATGGCTACACCTTC
CASWAGESFYGYTF
>-|TRBV28|-|TRBJ2-7
TGTGCCAGCAGAACCCGGGGAACGCAGTACTTC
CASRTRGTQYF